Each of the 27 T cell receptor beta chains below was sequenced from the same sample in a study of cytomegalovirus exposure and HLA in healthy donors. PCR employed 60 Vbeta and 13 Jbeta primers. TCRdb's table, derived via immunoSEQ multiplex PCR, lists solely in-frame clones and lacks some. The table lists 180,000 or so clones, 76% of them singletons. Sequenced sample: PBMCs. All receptors come from a female donor in good health and CMV-seronegative.

This clone was counted a few times. The sample holds other DNA sequences that translate to the same CDR3. The chain has TRBV10-3 and TRBJ2-7; 7 bases are shared with TRBD1. With 4 bases clipped from V and 1 base from J, the junction kept 19 bases outside the gene matches. This CDR3 spans 19 amino acids. Germline V gene lookup returns CDR1 ENHRY and CDR2 SYGVKD. The CDR3 region is CAISGGNRGRTFISYEQYF. The CDR3 region has the DNA TGTGCCATCAGTGGGGGGAACAGGGGAAGGACTTTTATTTCCTACGAGCAGTACTTC.

This chain joins TRBV7-2 and TRBJ2-2, with TRBD2 matching 8 bases. Losses at the gene ends were 2 bases for V and 1 base for J; bases not matched to a gene: 6. Germline values: CDR1 SGHTA, CDR2 FQGNSA. The CDR3 consists of 17 residues. For the CDR3, the DNA is TGTGCCAGCAGCTTACAAGGGACTAGTCGGAACACCGGGGAGCTGTTTTTT. This codes for CASSLQGTSRNTGELFF.

The chain carries TRBV2 and TRBJ2-5; the match to TRBD2 covers 12 bases. The V and J ends lost 6 bases and 7 bases, in that order; junction bases with no gene match: 6. This CDR3 contains 14 residues. Germline CDR1 is SNHLY and CDR2 is FYNNEI. The CDR3: CASSLAGGPGTQYF. In DNA form, the CDR3 reads TGTGCCAGCAGCCTAGCGGGGGGGCCTGGGACCCAGTACTTC.

This sequence joins TRBV15 and TRBJ2-7, with D perhaps matching TRBD2 (5 bases). V was trimmed by 0 bases and J by 6 bases, leaving 9 bases between them. Germline assignment: CDR1 LNHNV and CDR2 YYDKDF (reference sequence). This CDR3 has 13 residues. CDR3 DNA: TGTGCCACCAGCAGAGAACCTCTAGCCGAGCAGTACTTC. Its translation is CATSREPLAEQYF.

This chain connects TRBV5-6 to TRBJ2-1, with D tentatively TRBD1 (6 bases). The germline V and J ends were trimmed by 2 bases and 6 bases, with 15 bases remaining between them. This CDR3 contains 15 residues. Looked up from germline, CDR1 is SGHDT and CDR2 is YYEEEE. In nucleotides, the CDR3 is TGTGCCAGCAGCTTAGGACAGACGCCTGGCAATGAGCAGTTCTTC. It specifies CASSLGQTPGNEQFF.

This clone appeared a few times. V gene TRBV30 combines with J gene TRBJ1-1; possible D gene TRBD1, 5 bases. The CDR3 extends over 14 amino acids. The V gene's germline CDR1 is GTSNPN and CDR2 SVGIG (reference sequence). With 4 bases removed from V and 4 bases from J, the gap between germline ends came to 16 bases. The chain's CDR3 is CAWNPGVVGTEAFF. The DNA for the CDR3 is TGTGCCTGGAACCCGGGGGTTGTAGGCACTGAAGCTTTCTTT.

V is TRBV7-3 and J is TRBJ2-1, with TRBD2 identical over 9 bases. The junction had 2 bases not matched to a gene; V was cut back by 1 base and J by 4 bases. The CDR3 is 15 amino acids. Germline V gene data show CDR1 as SGHTA and CDR2 as FQGTGA. The CDR3 sequence is CASSLRTSVYNEQFF. The CDR3 region has the DNA TGTGCCAGCAGCTTAAGGACTAGCGTTTACAATGAGCAGTTCTTC. The complete variable domain, with remaining parts taken from reference TRBV7-3 and TRBJ2-1, reads GAGVSQTPSNKVTEKGKYVELRCDPISGHTALYWYRQSLGQGPEFLIYFQGTGAADDSGLPNDRFFAVRPEGSVSTLKIQRTERGDSAVYLCASSLRTSVYNEQFFGPGTRLTVL.

J is TRBJ2-7 and V is TRBV5-1; no firm D call. This CDR3 spans 11 amino acids. V was pared by 5 bases and J by 2 bases, with 5 bases between. Germline lookup yields CDR1 SGHRS and CDR2 YFSETQ. The CDR3 region is CASRGAYEQYF. The CDR3 region has the DNA TGCGCCAGCAGGGGCGCCTACGAGCAGTACTTC.

This clone has a single count. V gene TRBV10-3 combines with J gene TRBJ2-1, with 7 nucleotides matching TRBD1. Germline CDR1 is ENHRY and CDR2 is SYGVKD. With 6 bases clipped from V and 9 bases from J, the junction kept 8 bases outside the gene matches. The CDR3 contains 13 residues. For the CDR3, the DNA is TGTGCCATCAGGCAAGGGGGCGCAGGTGAGCAGTTCTTC. It is translated as CAIRQGGAGEQFF.

The CDR3 nucleotides are TGTGCCAGCAGCCGGTCAGGGGGCGATGGCTACACCTTC. Amino acid sequence: CASSRSGGDGYTF. The rearrangement joins TRBV7-2 to TRBJ1-2; 8 bases fit TRBD1. The CDR3 is 13 amino acids. J gave up 6 bases and V 5 bases, and 5 bases lay outside the gene matches. Per germline, CDR1 SGHTA and CDR2 FQGNSA.

The rearrangement joins TRBV10-3 to TRBJ2-3; 10 bases map to TRBD2. This CDR3 contains 16 residues. V trimming: 1 base; J trimming: 2 bases; junction bases outside the gene matches: 3. CDR1 ENHRY and CDR2 SYGVKD come from the germline V gene. This CDR3 is CAISELLAGNTDTQYF. The CDR3 DNA reads TGTGCCATCAGTGAGTTACTAGCGGGGAACACAGATACGCAGTATTTT.

This clone has only a few counts. The CDR3: CASSPVWGQDTQYF. The CDR3 coding sequence is TGTGCCAGCAGCCCTGTTTGGGGGCAAGATACGCAGTATTTT. The chain is built from TRBV6-1 and TRBJ2-3; tentative D call: TRBD1 (6 bases). V gave up 6 bases and J gave up 5 bases, with 15 bases separating them. From germline, CDR1 is MNHNS and CDR2 SASEGT. CDR3 length: 14 amino acids.

This clone was counted only a few times. V usage is TRBV7-9 and J usage is TRBJ1-5; D is possibly TRBD1 (6 bases). CDR3 length: 13 residues. Per germline, CDR1 SEHNR and CDR2 FQNEAQ (reference sequence). The V gene lost 5 bases and the J gene lost 11 bases, with 16 bases spanning the gap. The chain's CDR3 is CASSHRDGTTQHF. As DNA, the CDR3 is TGTGCCAGCAGCCATCGGGACGGGACAACCCAGCATTTT.

This rearrangement joins TRBV2 to TRBJ1-1; no firm D call. Germline V gene lookup returns CDR1 SNHLY and CDR2 FYNNEI. The CDR3 totals 13 residues. The ends were cut back, 6 bases at V and 1 base at J, with 9 bases in the middle. This CDR3 reads CASSVSGNTEAFF. The CDR3 DNA sequence: TGTGCCAGCAGCGTTTCAGGGAACACTGAAGCTTTCTTT.

This rearrangement joins TRBV5-1 to TRBJ2-2, with D possibly being TRBD1 (6 bases). Trimming took off 4 bases at V and 5 bases at J, with 12 bases between the two ends. The CDR3 contains 14 residues. Germline V gives CDR1 SGHRS, CDR2 YFSETQ. CDR3 protein: CASSVQTGTGELFF. The CDR3 nucleotides read TGCGCCAGCAGCGTGCAAACAGGGACCGGGGAGCTGTTTTTT.

This clone has just one count. This chain connects TRBV6-5 to TRBJ1-2, with 10 bases identical to TRBD1. Trimming at V came to 0 bases and at J to 4 bases, leaving 5 bases not matched to a gene. Germline V CDR1 and CDR2: MNHEY, SVGAGI. CDR3 size: 16 residues. In DNA form, the CDR3 reads TGTGCCAGCAGTTACTCGGGACAGGGGTTAGGCTATGGCTACACCTTC. Amino acid sequence: CASSYSGQGLGYGYTF.

V is TRBV6-1 and J is TRBJ1-2, with D possibly being TRBD1 (5 bases). Deletions cut 10 bases from V and 2 bases from J, with 14 bases between. The CDR3 loop spans 13 amino acids. CDR1 is MNHNS, CDR2 SASEGT, per germline. DNA for the CDR3: TGTGCCACCCGGGGGGGAGGCAACTATGGCTACACCTTC. It encodes CATRGGGNYGYTF.

Comments on this clone: An end of the junction does not agree with germline; a read error may underlie this. V is TRBV5-1 and J is TRBJ1-2; D is perhaps TRBD1 (6 bases). The CDR3 has 12 amino acids. From germline, CDR1 is SGHRS and CDR2 YFSETQ. The CDR3 nucleotides are TGCGCCAGCAGATTGGAACAGGGAGGCTACACCTTC. Translating it yields CASRLEQGGYTF.

V and J are TRBV5-6 and TRBJ2-1; TRBD2 matches at 8 bases. After removal of 2 bases from V and 15 bases from J, the junction contained 22 bases not matched to a gene. Germline CDR1 is SGHDT and CDR2 is YYEEEE. The CDR3 loop spans 17 amino acids. CDR3 nucleotides: TGTGCCAGCAGCTTCCGACTAACCCGTAGCGGGACACGCCCGCCGTTCTTC. Translation: CASSFRLTRSGTRPPFF. The whole variable domain, filled in from reference TRBV5-6 and TRBJ2-1, reads DAGVTQSPTHLIKTRGQQVTLRCSPKSGHDTVSWYQQALGQGPQFIFQYYEEEERQRGNFPDRFSGHQFPNYSSELNVNALLLGDSALYLCASSFRLTRSGTRPPFFGPGTRLTVL.

V is TRBV4-1 and J is TRBJ2-2; D is ambiguous. The ends were cut back, 1 base at V and 6 bases at J, with 9 bases in the middle. The CDR3 has 14 amino acids. CDR1 and CDR2 (germline): MGHRA, YSYEKL. The CDR3 DNA sequence: TGCGCCAGCAGCCAAGTCTTCACGGCCGGGGAGCTGTTTTTT. Protein sequence: CASSQVFTAGELFF.

The gene calls are TRBV4-3 and TRBJ1-6; D gene unclear. The ends were cut back, 0 bases at V and 8 bases at J, with 17 bases in the middle. The germline V gene has CDR1 LGHNA and CDR2 YSLEER. The CDR3 spans 17 residues. DNA of the CDR3: TGCGCCAGCAGCCAAGAACACAGTAACCGTATCGATTCACCCCTCCACTTT. This translates into CASSQEHSNRIDSPLHF.

The chain is built from TRBV7-6 and TRBJ2-5, with TRBD2 matching over 11 bases. J was trimmed by 6 bases and V by 4 bases; bases with no gene match: 19. The V gene's germline CDR1 is SGHVS and CDR2 FNYEAQ. The CDR3 loop spans 19 amino acids. CDR3 in amino acids: CASSYPSLAGGRALKTQYF. The CDR3, as DNA: TGTGCCAGCAGCTACCCCTCCCTAGCGGGGGGTCGGGCTTTGAAGACCCAGTACTTC.

V is TRBV6-5 and J is TRBJ1-6; D gene uncertain. V was shortened by 2 bases and J by 7 bases, with 9 bases between the two germline ends. CDR1 MNHEY and CDR2 SVGAGI come from the germline V gene. The CDR3 runs to 14 residues. The CDR3 DNA sequence: TGTGCCAGCAGTTACCCTAACAGAAATTCACCCCTCCACTTT. Protein product: CASSYPNRNSPLHF.

This clone showed up just a few times. CDR3 loop: CASSQRGGYNEQFF. The CDR3 nucleotides are TGTGCCAGCAGTCAGCGGGGGGGCTACAATGAGCAGTTCTTC. The chain recombines TRBV6-4 with TRBJ2-1, with TRBD2 matching over 10 bases. The ends lost 5 bases at V and 3 bases at J; junction bases unmatched: 1. Germline V CDR1 and CDR2: MRHNA, SNTAGT. This CDR3 has 14 residues.

This clone appeared once. V is TRBV19 and J is TRBJ2-5, with D possibly being TRBD2 (5 bases). Germline V gene sequence: CDR1 LNHDA, CDR2 SQIVND (reference sequence). CDR3 size: 17 residues. Between the trimmed V and J ends, which lost 6 bases and 2 bases, there was a span of 22 bases. The CDR3 sequence is CASSPPPRRAAQETQYF. For the CDR3, the DNA is TGTGCCAGTAGCCCACCCCCCCGGCGGGCTGCTCAAGAGACCCAGTACTTC. Looking up the rest from reference TRBV19 and TRBJ2-5 gives the full variable domain: DGGITQSPKYLFRKEGQNVTLSCEQNLNHDAMYWYRQDPGQGLRLIYYSQIVNDFQKGDIAEGYSVSREKKESFPLTVTSAQKNPTAFYLCASSPPPRRAAQETQYFGPGTRLLVL.

This clone appeared many times. This chain connects TRBV6-1 to TRBJ2-1, with D possibly TRBD2 on 5 matching bases. Germline assignment: CDR1 MNHNS and CDR2 SASEGT. Trimming left V 5 bases short and J 2 bases short, with 13 bases between. The CDR3 sequence is 15 residues long. CDR3 amino acids: CASSPRGGPYNEQFF. The CDR3, as DNA: TGTGCCAGCAGTCCCCGGGGTGGGCCCTACAATGAGCAGTTCTTC.

The gene calls are TRBV11-3 and TRBJ2-2; no clear D gene. CDR3 length equals 14 residues. Germline V CDR1 and CDR2: SGHNT, YENEEA. V was shortened by 2 bases and J by 4 bases, with 8 bases between the two germline ends. In nucleotides, the CDR3 is TGTGCCAGCAGCTTAAGCAGGTCCACCGGGGAGCTGTTTTTT. Encoded protein: CASSLSRSTGELFF.